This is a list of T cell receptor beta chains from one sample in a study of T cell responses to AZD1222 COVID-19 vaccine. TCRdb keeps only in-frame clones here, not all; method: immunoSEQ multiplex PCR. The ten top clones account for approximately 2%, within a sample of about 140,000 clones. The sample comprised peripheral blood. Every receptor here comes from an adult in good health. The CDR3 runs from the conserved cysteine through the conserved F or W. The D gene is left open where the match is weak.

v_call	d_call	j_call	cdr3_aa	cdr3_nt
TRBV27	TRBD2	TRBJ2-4	CASSQRSGGLKNIQYF	TGTGCCAGCAGCCAACGGAGCGGGGGTTTGAAAAACATTCAGTACTTC
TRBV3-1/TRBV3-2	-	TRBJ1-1	CASSQYRTEAFF	TGTGCCAGCAGCCAATACAGAACTGAAGCTTTCTTT
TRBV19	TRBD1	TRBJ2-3	CASSVGQGNRPDTQYF	TGTGCCAGTTCGGTGGGACAGGGGAACAGGCCAGATACGCAGTATTTT
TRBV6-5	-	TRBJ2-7	CASRSTGGGQYF	TGTGCCAGCAGGTCGACGGGCGGTGGGCAGTACTTC
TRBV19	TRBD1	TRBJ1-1	CATLWGQTEAFF	TGTGCCACCCTTTGGGGACAGACTGAAGCTTTCTTT
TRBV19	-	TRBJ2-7	CASSPPLGRGQQNEQYF	TGTGCCAGTAGTCCCCCTCTTGGGAGGGGGCAACAGAACGAGCAGTACTTC
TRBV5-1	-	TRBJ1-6	CASSLGSFPDSYNSPLHF	TGCGCCAGCAGCTTGGGCAGCTTTCCCGACTCCTATAATTCACCCCTCCACTTT
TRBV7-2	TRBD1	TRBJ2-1	CASSSSLTGGGYNEQFF	TGTGCCAGCAGCTCCTCCCTAACAGGGGGCGGATACAATGAGCAGTTCTTC
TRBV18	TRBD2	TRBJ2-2	CASSPRQGLTTGELFF	TGTGCCAGCTCACCTCGGCAGGGACTAACGACCGGGGAGCTGTTTTTT
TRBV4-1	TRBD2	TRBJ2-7	CASSQVGLAGGQGYEQYF	TGCGCCAGCAGCCAAGTGGGACTAGCGGGGGGCCAGGGGTACGAGCAGTACTTC
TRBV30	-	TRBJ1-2	CAWSVRENYGYTF	TGTGCCTGGAGTGTTCGGGAAAACTATGGCTACACCTTC
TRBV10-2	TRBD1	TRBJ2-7	CATTLRDRVYEQYF	TGCGCCACCACTCTCCGGGACAGGGTCTACGAGCAGTACTTC
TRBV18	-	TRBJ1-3	CASSPKEGVIGNTIYF	TGTGCCAGCTCACCGAAGGAGGGGGTTATCGGAAACACCATATATTTT
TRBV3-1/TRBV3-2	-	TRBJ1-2	CASAGWGANYGYTF	TGTGCCAGCGCGGGGTGGGGAGCTAACTATGGCTACACCTTC
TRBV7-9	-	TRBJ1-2	CASSFFEGGYTF	TGTGCCAGCAGCTTTTTTGAGGGAGGCTACACCTTC
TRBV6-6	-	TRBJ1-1	CASSYSGEDTEAFF	TGTGCCAGCAGTTACTCGGGGGAGGACACTGAAGCTTTCTTT
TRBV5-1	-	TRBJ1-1	CASSLRGENTEAFF	TGCGCCAGCAGCTTGCGGGGAGAGAACACTGAAGCTTTCTTT
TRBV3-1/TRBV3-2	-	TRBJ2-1	CASSHSDEQFF	TGTGCCAGCAGCCATTCCGATGAGCAGTTCTTC
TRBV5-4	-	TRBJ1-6	CASSLDGTENSPLHF	TGTGCCAGCAGCTTGGACGGGACTGAGAATTCACCCCTCCACTTT
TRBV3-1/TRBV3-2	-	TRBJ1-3	CASSQDAVTGNTIYF	TGTGCCAGCAGCCAAGACGCGGTAACTGGAAACACCATATATTTT
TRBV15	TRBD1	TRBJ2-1	CATSRGTRGIYNEQFF	TGTGCCACCAGCAGGGGTACCAGGGGGATATACAATGAGCAGTTCTTC
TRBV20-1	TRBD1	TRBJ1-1	CSASPLDRVGTNTEAFF	TGCAGTGCTAGTCCCTTGGACAGGGTGGGAACGAACACTGAAGCTTTCTTT
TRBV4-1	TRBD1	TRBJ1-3	CASSRTGGSRGNTIYF	TGCGCCAGCAGTCGAACAGGGGGAAGTCGTGGAAACACCATATATTTT
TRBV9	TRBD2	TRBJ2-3	CASSSADLAVTDTQYF	TGTGCCAGCAGCTCAGCGGATCTAGCGGTCACAGATACGCAGTATTTT
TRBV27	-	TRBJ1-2	CASSLSPATGGLYGYTF	TGTGCCAGCAGTTTATCACCCGCGACAGGCGGGCTCTATGGCTACACCTTC
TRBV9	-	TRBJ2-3	CASSPEPTDTQYF	TGTGCCAGCAGCCCCGAGCCCACAGATACGCAGTATTTT
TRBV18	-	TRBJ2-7	CASSPGIQTYEQYF	TGTGCCAGCTCACCCGGGATACAGACCTACGAGCAGTACTTC
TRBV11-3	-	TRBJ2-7	CASSSLGDQYF	TGTGCCAGCAGCAGCTTAGGGGATCAGTACTTC
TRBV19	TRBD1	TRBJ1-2	CASRIGGAGLYGYTF	TGTGCCAGTAGGATAGGGGGCGCCGGACTCTATGGCTACACCTTC
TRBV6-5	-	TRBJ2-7	CASSYGVGYEQYF	TGTGCCAGCAGTTACGGGGTTGGGTACGAGCAGTACTTC
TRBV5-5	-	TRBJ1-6	CASSLHRVSNSPLHF	TGTGCCAGCAGCCTCCACAGGGTCTCTAATTCACCCCTCCACTTT
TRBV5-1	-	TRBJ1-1	CASSLLSVPNTEAFF	TGCGCCAGCAGCTTGTTATCGGTGCCGAACACTGAAGCTTTCTTT
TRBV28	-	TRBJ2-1	CASSLIGPSYNEQFF	TGTGCCAGCAGTCTTATCGGGCCCTCCTACAATGAGCAGTTCTTC
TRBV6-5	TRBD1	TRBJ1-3	CASRMDRGPGNTIYF	TGTGCCAGCAGAATGGACAGGGGGCCTGGAAACACCATATATTTT
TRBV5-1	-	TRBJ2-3	CASSLAISTDTQYF	TGCGCCAGCAGCTTGGCCATAAGTACAGATACGCAGTATTTT
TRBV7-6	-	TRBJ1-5	CASSPGLGNQPQHF	TGTGCCAGCAGCCCAGGATTGGGCAATCAGCCCCAGCATTTT
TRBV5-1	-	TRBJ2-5	CASSLAMEGLETQYF	TGCGCCAGCAGCTTGGCAATGGAGGGGTTGGAGACCCAGTACTTC
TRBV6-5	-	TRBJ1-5	CASSYGNGRGQPQHF	TGTGCCAGCAGTTATGGGAATGGTCGTGGTCAGCCCCAGCATTTT
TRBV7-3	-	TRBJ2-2	CASTPGAQTGELFF	TGTGCCAGCACCCCGGGAGCACAGACCGGGGAGCTGTTTTTT
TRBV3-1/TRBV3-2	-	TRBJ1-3	CASSQSTGVSRNTIYF	TGTGCCAGCAGCCAGTCCACGGGGGTTAGCAGAAACACCATATATTTT
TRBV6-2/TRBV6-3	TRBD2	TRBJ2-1	CASSSGLAGVPGNEQFF	TGTGCCAGCAGTTCGGGACTAGCGGGGGTCCCTGGGAATGAGCAGTTCTTC
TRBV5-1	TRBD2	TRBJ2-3	CASSLGALAGNTDTQYF	TGCGCCAGCAGCCTGGGGGCGCTAGCGGGGAATACAGATACGCAGTATTTT
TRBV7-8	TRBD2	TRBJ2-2	CASSLPTSAGGPAGELFF	TGTGCCAGCAGCCTCCCTACTTCAGCGGGGGGGCCTGCCGGGGAGCTGTTTTTT
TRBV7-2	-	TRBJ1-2	CASSSQGGSYGYTF	TGTGCCAGCAGCTCACAGGGAGGGAGTTATGGCTACACCTTC
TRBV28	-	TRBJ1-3	CASSPARGGVLNTIYF	TGTGCCAGCAGTCCAGCTCGGGGGGGCGTATTGAACACCATATATTTT
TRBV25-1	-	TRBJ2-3	CASRTVDSTDTQYF	TGTGCCAGCCGGACAGTAGACAGCACAGATACGCAGTATTTT
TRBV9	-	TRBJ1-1	CASSVARGTEAFF	TGTGCCAGCAGCGTAGCCAGGGGCACTGAAGCTTTCTTT
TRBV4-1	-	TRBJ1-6	CASSQTYNSPLHF	TGCGCCAGCAGCCAGACCTATAATTCACCCCTCCACTTT
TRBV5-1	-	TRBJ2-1	CASSLGQGRHNEQFF	TGCGCCAGCAGCTTGGGCCAGGGGAGGCACAATGAGCAGTTCTTC
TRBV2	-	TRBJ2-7	CASSEQGIGYEQYF	TGTGCCAGCAGTGAACAAGGGATCGGCTACGAGCAGTACTTC
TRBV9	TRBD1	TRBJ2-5	CASSVEGQGARETQYF	TGTGCCAGCAGCGTAGAGGGACAGGGGGCGCGGGAGACCCAGTACTTC
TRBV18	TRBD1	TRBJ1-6	CASSPPGQQNNSPLHF	TGTGCCAGCTCACCCCCGGGACAGCAGAATAATTCACCCCTCCACTTT
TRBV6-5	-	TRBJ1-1	CASRVVSSEDTEAFF	TGTGCCAGCAGAGTAGTAAGCTCAGAGGACACTGAAGCTTTCTTT
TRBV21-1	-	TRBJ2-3	CASSFRSGRPGLAGSTDTQYF	TGTGCCAGCAGCTTTAGGTCCGGACGTCCGGGACTAGCGGGGAGCACAGATACGCAGTATTTT